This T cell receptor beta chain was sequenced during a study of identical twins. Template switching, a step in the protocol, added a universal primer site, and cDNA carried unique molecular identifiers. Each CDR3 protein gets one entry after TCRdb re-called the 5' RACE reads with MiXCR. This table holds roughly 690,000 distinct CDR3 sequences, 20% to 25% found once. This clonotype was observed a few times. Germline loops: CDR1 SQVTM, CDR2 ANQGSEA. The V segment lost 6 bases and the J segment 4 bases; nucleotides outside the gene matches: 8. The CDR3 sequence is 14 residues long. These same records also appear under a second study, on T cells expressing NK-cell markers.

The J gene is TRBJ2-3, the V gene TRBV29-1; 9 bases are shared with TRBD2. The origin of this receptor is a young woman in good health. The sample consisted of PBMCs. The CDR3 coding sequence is TGCAGCGTGGGCGGGGGGGTGGACTCAGATACGCAGTATTTT. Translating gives CSVGGGVDSDTQYF.